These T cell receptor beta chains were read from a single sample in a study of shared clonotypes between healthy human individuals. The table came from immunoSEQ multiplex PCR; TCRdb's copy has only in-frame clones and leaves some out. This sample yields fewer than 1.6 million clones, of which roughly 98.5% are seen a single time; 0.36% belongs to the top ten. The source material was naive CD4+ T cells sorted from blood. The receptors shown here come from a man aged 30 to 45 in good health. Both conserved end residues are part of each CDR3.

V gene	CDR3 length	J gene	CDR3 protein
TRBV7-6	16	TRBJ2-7	CASSLAIPSGNYEQYF
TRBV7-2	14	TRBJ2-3	CASSLDPRTNTQYF
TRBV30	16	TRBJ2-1	CAWSVGPGSDYNEQFF
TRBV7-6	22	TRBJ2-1	CASSSRPQTSGRTTSSYNEQFF
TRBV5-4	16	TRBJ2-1	CASSPATGTAYNEQFF
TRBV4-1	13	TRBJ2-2	CASSQKRHGELFF
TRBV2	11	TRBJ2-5	CASTVGETQYF
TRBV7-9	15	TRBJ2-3	CASSLPGQGKDTQYF
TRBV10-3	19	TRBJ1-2	CAISESNAARTGRLYGYTF
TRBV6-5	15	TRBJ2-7	CASSARTSGAYEQYF
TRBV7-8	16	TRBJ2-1	CASSYSGLRGYNEQFF
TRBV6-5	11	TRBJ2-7	CASRDRFEQYF
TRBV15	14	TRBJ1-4	CATSRVGRSEKLFF
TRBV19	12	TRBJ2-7	CATGQTNYEQYF
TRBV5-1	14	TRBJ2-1	CASSFDRTYNEQFF
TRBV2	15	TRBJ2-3	CASSLAHPSTDTQYF
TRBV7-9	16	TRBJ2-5	CASSLGDRQIQETQYF
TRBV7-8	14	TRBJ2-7	CASSLALSTYEQYF
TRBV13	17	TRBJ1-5	CASSLRQGSPRDQPQHF
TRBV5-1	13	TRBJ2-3	CASSPQGTDTQYF
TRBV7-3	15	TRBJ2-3	CASSLISGRDGTQYF
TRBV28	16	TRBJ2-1	CASSRSTGGNYNEQFF
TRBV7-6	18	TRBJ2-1	CASSTDGAGFYRGNEQFF
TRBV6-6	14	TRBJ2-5	CASSYLTGAETQYF
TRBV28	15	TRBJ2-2	CATQWTDRAAGELFF
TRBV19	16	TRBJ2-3	CASSIVSSGIGDTQYF
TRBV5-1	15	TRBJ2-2	CASSENGRTYGELFF
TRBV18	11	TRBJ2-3	CASSPLDTQYF
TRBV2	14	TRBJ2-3	CASLMTGASDTQYF
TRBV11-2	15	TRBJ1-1	CASSPFPGAGTEAFF
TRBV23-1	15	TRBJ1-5	CASSPNDSPNQPQHF